This T cell receptor beta chain was obtained from a study of blood T cell repertoires in COVID-19. CDR1 is SGHVS, CDR2 FQNEAQ, per germline. The V end was cut by 5 bases, the J end by 5 bases, with 9 bases between. The CDR3 runs 12 residues. Original processing methods: Amplification from reference gene primers served as the basis for estimated nucleated cell counts. Here immunoSEQ multiplex PCR was the method, and the copy in TCRdb shows in-frame clones only, minus some. The DNA was the basis for D and trimming; V, J and clone size are from that table. This sample yields some 110,000 clones, of which over 70% are seen a single time; 0.8% to 1% belongs to the top ten.

This receptor was taken from a woman aged 70 to 79 with acute or convalescent COVID-19. The chain carries TRBV7-8 and TRBJ1-1; D remains unclear. Material: peripheral blood. Here the CDR3 DNA reads TGTGCCAGCAGCCGACCGGAGACTGAAGCTTTCTTT. Encoded protein: CASSRPETEAFF.